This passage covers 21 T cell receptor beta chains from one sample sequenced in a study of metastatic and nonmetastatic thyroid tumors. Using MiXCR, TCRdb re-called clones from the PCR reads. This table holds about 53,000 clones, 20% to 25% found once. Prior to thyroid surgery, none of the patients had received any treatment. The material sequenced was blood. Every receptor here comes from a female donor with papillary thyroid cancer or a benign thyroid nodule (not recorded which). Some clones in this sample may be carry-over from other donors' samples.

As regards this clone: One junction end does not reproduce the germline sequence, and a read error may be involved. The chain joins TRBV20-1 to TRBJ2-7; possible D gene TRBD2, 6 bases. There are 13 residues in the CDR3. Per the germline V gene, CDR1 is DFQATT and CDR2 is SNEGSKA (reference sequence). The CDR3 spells CSARDLSGYEQHF. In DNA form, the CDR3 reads TGCAGTGCCAGAGACCTTAGCGGCTACGAGCAGCACTTC.

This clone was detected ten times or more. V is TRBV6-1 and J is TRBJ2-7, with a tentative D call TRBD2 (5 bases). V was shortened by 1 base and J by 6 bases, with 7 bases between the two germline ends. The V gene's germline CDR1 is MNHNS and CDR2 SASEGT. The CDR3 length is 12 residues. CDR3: CASSEEGGEQYF. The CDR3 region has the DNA TGTGCCAGCAGTGAAGAAGGAGGCGAGCAGTACTTC.

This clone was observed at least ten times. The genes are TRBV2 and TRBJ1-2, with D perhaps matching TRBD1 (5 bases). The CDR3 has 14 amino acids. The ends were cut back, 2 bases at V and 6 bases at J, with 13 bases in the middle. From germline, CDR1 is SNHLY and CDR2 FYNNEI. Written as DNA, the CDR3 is TGTGCCAGCAGTGAATTCGTTGGCAGGGATGGCTACACCTTC. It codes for CASSEFVGRDGYTF.

The CDR3 coding sequence is TGCAGTGCTCGACAGGGAGGTGGCTTTGCTGGAAACACCATATATTTT. Amino acids: CSARQGGGFAGNTIYF. This chain links TRBV20-1 with TRBJ1-3; the match to TRBD1 covers 7 bases. V was clipped by 5 bases and J by 2 bases; unmatched bases: 12. Germline lookup yields CDR1 DFQATT and CDR2 SNEGSKA (reference sequence). The CDR3 consists of 16 residues.

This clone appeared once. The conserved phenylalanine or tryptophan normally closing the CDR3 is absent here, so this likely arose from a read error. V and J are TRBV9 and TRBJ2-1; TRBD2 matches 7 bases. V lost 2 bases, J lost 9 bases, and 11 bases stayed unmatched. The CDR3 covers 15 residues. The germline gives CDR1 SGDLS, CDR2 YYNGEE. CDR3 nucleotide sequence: TGTGCCAGCAGCGTGGGCAGCGGGATCCCTCTTGAGCAGTTCTGC. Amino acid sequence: CASSVGSGIPLEQFC.

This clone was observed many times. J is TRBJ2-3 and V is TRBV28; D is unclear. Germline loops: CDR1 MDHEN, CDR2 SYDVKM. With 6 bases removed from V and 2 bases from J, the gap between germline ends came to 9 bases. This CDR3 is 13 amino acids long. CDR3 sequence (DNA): TGTGCCAGCAGCGCGACCGTCACAGATACGCAGTATTTT. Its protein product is CASSATVTDTQYF.

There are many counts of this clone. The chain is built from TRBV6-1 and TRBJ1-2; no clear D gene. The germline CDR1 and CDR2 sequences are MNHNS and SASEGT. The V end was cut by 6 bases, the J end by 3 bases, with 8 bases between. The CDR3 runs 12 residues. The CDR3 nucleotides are TGTGCCAGCAGCGCCGCCTACTATGGCTACACCTTC. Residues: CASSAAYYGYTF.

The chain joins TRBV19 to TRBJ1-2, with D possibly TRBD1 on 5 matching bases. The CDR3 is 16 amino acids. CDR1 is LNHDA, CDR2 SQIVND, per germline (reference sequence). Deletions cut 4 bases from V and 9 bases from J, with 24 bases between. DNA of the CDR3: TGTGCCAGTAGTACCCAGGACACCAGCGGCCGTTATTGCTACACCTTC. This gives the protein CASSTQDTSGRYCYTF.

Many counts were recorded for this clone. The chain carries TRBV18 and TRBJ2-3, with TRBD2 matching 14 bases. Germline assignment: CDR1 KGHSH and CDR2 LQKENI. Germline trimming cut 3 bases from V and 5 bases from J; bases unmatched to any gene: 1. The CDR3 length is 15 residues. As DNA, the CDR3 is TGTGCCAGCTCACCGGGACTAGCGGGAGAAGATACGCAGTATTTT. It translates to CASSPGLAGEDTQYF. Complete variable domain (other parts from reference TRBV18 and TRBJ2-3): NAGVMQNPRHLVRRRGQEARLRCSPMKGHSHVYWYRQLPEEGLKFMVYLQKENIIDESGMPKERFSAEFPKEGPSILRIQQVVRGDSAAYFCASSPGLAGEDTQYFGPGTRLTVL.

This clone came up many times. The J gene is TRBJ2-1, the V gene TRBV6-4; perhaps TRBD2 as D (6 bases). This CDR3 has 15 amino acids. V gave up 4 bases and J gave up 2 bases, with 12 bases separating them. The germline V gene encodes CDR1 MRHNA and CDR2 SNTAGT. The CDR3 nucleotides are TGTGCCAGCAGTGGGGGACGGGAGACCTACAATGAGCAGTTCTTC. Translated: CASSGGRETYNEQFF.

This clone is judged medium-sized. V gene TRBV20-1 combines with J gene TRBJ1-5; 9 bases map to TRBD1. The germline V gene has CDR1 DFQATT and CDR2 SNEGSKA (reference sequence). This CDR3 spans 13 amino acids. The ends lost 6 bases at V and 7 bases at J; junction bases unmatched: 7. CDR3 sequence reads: CSADRTGEQPQHF. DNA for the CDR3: TGCAGTGCGGACCGGACAGGGGAGCAGCCCCAGCATTTT.

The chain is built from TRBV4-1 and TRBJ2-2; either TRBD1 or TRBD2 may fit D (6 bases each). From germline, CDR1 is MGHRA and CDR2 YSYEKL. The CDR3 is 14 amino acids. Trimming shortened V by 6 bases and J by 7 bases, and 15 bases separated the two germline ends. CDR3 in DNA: TGCGCCAGCAGGGGCCCGGGGGCAGGCGGGGAGCTGTTTTTT. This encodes CASRGPGAGGELFF.

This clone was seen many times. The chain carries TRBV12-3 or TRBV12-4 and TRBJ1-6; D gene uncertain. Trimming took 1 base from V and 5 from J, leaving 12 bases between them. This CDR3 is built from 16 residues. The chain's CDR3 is CASSLGGGRNNSPLHF. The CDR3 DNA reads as TGTGCCAGCAGTTTAGGTGGCGGGAGAAATAATTCACCCCTCCACTTT.

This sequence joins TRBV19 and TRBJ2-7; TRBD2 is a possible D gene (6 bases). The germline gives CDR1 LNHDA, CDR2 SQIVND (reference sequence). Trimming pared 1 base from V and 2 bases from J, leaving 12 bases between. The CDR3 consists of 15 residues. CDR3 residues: CASSIAGVSTYEQYF. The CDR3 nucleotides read TGTGCCAGTAGTATAGCGGGAGTGAGCACCTACGAGCAGTACTTC.

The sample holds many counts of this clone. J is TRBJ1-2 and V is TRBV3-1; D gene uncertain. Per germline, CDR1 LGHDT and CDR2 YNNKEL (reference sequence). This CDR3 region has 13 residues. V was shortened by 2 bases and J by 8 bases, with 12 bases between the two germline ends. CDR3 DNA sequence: TGTGCCAGCAGCCAAAATACAGTCGGAGGCTACACCTTC. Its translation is CASSQNTVGGYTF.

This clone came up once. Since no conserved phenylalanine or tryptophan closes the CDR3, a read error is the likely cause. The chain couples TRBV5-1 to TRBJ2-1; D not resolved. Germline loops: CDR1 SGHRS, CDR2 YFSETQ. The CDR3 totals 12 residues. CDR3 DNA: TGCGTCAGCAGCCCCACCCCGAATGAGCAGTTCTTG. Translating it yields CVSSPTPNEQFL.

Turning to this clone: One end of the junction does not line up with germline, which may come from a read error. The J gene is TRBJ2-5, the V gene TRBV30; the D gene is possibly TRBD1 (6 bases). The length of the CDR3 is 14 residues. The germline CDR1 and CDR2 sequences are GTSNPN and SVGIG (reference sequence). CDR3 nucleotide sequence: TGTGCCTGGGAGTCCACTGGGGGCCAAGAGCCCCAGTACTTC. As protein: CAWESTGGQEPQYF.

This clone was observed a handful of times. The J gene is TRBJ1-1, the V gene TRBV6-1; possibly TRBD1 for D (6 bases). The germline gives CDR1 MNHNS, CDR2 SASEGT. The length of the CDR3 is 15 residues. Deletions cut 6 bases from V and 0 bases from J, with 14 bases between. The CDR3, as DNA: TGTGCCAGCAGACCAAAGGGGGGATTGAACACTGAAGCTTTCTTT. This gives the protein CASRPKGGLNTEAFF.

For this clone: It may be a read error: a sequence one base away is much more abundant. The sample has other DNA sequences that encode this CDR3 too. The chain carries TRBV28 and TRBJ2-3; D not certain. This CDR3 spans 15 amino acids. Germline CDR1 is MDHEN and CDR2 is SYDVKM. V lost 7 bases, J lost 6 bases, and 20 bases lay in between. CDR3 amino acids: CASKDNPGGRDTQYF. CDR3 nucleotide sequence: TGTGCCAGCAAAGATAACCCAGGCGGTCGTGATACGCAGTATTTT.

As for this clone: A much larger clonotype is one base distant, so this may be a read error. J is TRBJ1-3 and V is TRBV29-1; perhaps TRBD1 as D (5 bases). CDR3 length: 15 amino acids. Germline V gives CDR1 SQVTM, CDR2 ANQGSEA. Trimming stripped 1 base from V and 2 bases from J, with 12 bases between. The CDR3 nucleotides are TGCAGCGTTGAAGGCAAGGGGAATCCTGGAAACACCATATATTTT. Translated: CSVEGKGNPGNTIYF.

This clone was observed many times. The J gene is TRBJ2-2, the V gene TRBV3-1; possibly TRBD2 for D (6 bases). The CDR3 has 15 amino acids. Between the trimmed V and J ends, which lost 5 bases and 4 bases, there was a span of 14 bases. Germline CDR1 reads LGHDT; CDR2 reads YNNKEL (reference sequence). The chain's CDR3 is CASSSRLEATGELFF. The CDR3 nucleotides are TGTGCCAGCAGCTCCCGACTAGAAGCCACCGGGGAGCTGTTTTTT.